One and the same sample provided the 18 T cell receptor beta chains below, sequenced in a study of blood T cell repertoires in COVID-19. This table comes from immunoSEQ multiplex PCR, and its TCRdb copy is limited to in-frame clones, with some not included. The sample has some 100,000 clones, roughly 91% seen once; the top ten hold over 15%. The sample was peripheral blood. These receptors all stem from a human donor with acute or convalescent COVID-19. The donor label of this sample is uncertain.

The V and J genes are TRBV19 and TRBJ2-2; no clear D gene. CDR1 and CDR2 from the germline V gene are LNHDA and SQIVND (reference sequence). CDR3 length equals 15 residues. V was shortened by 1 base and J by 4 bases, with 10 bases between the two germline ends. The DNA for the CDR3 is TGTGCCAGTAGTATAGGTGCCGGGTTCACCGGGGAGCTGTTTTTT. It codes for CASSIGAGFTGELFF.

The chain combines TRBV28 with TRBJ2-7; D may be TRBD1 (6 bases). Germline V gene sequence: CDR1 MDHEN, CDR2 SYDVKM. V dropped 3 bases and J dropped 3 bases, with 12 bases sitting between them. The CDR3 is 14 amino acids. In DNA form, the CDR3 reads TGTGCCAGCAGTTTGCCCTGGGACAACTACGAGCAGTACTTC. Translated, it gives CASSLPWDNYEQYF.

This clone was recorded only once. The chain recombines TRBV21-1 with TRBJ1-2. TRBV21-1 is an annotated pseudogene. The CDR3 is 14 residues long. The CDR3 DNA reads TGTGCCAGCAGCCCAAGGGGCAGGGAGGACGGCTACACCTTC. It is translated as CASSPRGREDGYTF.

This chain connects TRBV7-9 to TRBJ2-7; 7 bases align to TRBD1. V gave up 1 base and J gave up 5 bases; unmatched junction bases: 8. This CDR3 contains 15 residues. In germline, CDR1 is SEHNR, CDR2 FQNEAQ (reference sequence). Written as DNA, the CDR3 is TGTGCCAGCAGCTTAGGCCGGTACAGGGGAGACGAGCAGTACTTC. Residues: CASSLGRYRGDEQYF. Drawing the rest from reference TRBV7-9 and TRBJ2-7, the complete variable domain is DTGVSQNPRHKITKRGQNVTFRCDPISEHNRLYWYRQTLGQGPEFLTYFQNEAQLEKSRLLSDRFSAERPKGSFSTLEIQRTEQGDSAMYLCASSLGRYRGDEQYFGPGTRLTVT.

Only one count was recorded for this clone. This chain uses TRBV7-9 with TRBJ1-1; D is possibly TRBD1 (5 bases). Germline lookup yields CDR1 SEHNR and CDR2 FQNEAQ (reference sequence). The CDR3 covers 14 residues. Trimming stripped 1 base from V and 2 bases from J, with 8 bases between. The CDR3 DNA sequence: TGTGCCAGCAGCTTAGAAGGGGTTAACACTGAAGCTTTCTTT. Residues: CASSLEGVNTEAFF.

The chain uses TRBV5-1 and TRBJ2-7, with TRBD1 matching 8 bases. CDR1 is SGHRS and CDR2 is YFSETQ in the germline V gene. This CDR3 is built from 15 residues. The trim removed 4 bases at V and 3 bases at J, leaving 9 bases unmatched. The CDR3 loop reads CASSGATGASYEQYF. The DNA for the CDR3 is TGCGCCAGCAGCGGAGCGACAGGGGCCAGCTACGAGCAGTACTTC.

J is TRBJ1-3 and V is TRBV10-3; weak D call: TRBD1 (6 bases). The CDR3 has 15 amino acids. The ends were cut back, 0 bases at V and 3 bases at J, with 9 bases in the middle. Per the germline V gene, CDR1 is ENHRY and CDR2 is SYGVKD. CDR3 loop: CAISESGGHGNTIYF. CDR3 nucleotides: TGTGCCATCAGTGAGTCTGGGGGACATGGAAACACCATATATTTT.

The gene calls are TRBV12-3 or TRBV12-4 and TRBJ1-5; D call uncertain. The CDR3 consists of 12 residues. Between the trimmed V and J ends, which lost 3 bases and 10 bases, there was a span of 10 bases. DNA for the CDR3: TGTGCCAGCAGTTTTGCGGGCGGCCCCCAGCATTTT. This codes for CASSFAGGPQHF.

The chain joins TRBV28 to TRBJ2-2, with 10 bases matching TRBD1. Germline V gene sequence: CDR1 MDHEN, CDR2 SYDVKM. CDR3 length: 17 residues. The ends lost 6 bases at V and 5 bases at J; junction bases unmatched: 12. CDR3 DNA: TGTGCCAGCAGCCGGTCCCGGGACAGGGGAGTAACCGGGGAGCTGTTTTTT. It codes for CASSRSRDRGVTGELFF.

This clone occurred once. This sequence joins TRBV4-1 and TRBJ2-3, with 16 bases identical to TRBD2. Germline-derived CDR1 and CDR2 are MGHRA and YSYEKL. This CDR3 has 18 amino acids. V was pared by 4 bases and J by 7 bases, with 11 bases of the junction left unmatched. CDR3 DNA sequence: TGCGCCAGCAGCCCGGGACTAGCGGGAGGGAGGGGGATTTATACGCAGTATTTT. Translation: CASSPGLAGGRGIYTQYF.

The chain joins TRBV19 to TRBJ1-2, with 7 nucleotides matching TRBD1. Trimming cost V 5 bases and J 0 bases; bases outside gene matches: 3. CDR3 size: 14 residues. Germline V gene data show CDR1 as LNHDA and CDR2 as SQIVND (reference sequence). This CDR3 reads CASSRTGTNYGYTF. The CDR3 bases are TGTGCCAGTAGTCGGACAGGAACTAACTATGGCTACACCTTC.

The chain carries TRBV9 and TRBJ1-4; 7 bases are shared with TRBD1. The CDR3 contains 15 residues. Germline V gene lookup returns CDR1 SGDLS and CDR2 YYNGEE. V was pared by 0 bases and J by 7 bases, with 6 bases of the junction left unmatched. Here the CDR3 DNA reads TGTGCCAGCAGCGTAGGACAGGGTTGGACTGAAAAACTGTTTTTT. Protein sequence: CASSVGQGWTEKLFF.

The chain couples TRBV4-2 to TRBJ1-3, with TRBD1 identical over 7 bases. This CDR3 contains 15 residues. The V gene's germline CDR1 is LGHNA and CDR2 YNFKEQ. J lost 5 bases, V lost 4 bases, and 8 bases had no gene match. CDR3 bases: TGTGCCAGCAGCCTCGACAGGGATTTAAGAAACACCATATATTTT. Encoded protein: CASSLDRDLRNTIYF.

V usage is TRBV4-3 and J usage is TRBJ2-1; TRBD2 matches at 11 bases. Germline V gene data show CDR1 as LGHNA and CDR2 as YSLEER. CDR3 size: 14 residues. The ends lost 4 bases at V and 10 bases at J; junction bases unmatched: 6. DNA for the CDR3: TGCGCCAGCAGCCGCGAACGACTAGCGGGAGAGCAGTTCTTC. It codes for CASSRERLAGEQFF.

This clone has a handful of counts. The chain joins TRBV7-9 to TRBJ2-1; TRBD2 matches at 10 bases. Germline CDR1 is SEHNR and CDR2 is FQNEAQ (reference sequence). CDR3 length: 15 residues. Trimming at V came to 6 bases and at J to 6 bases, leaving 8 bases not matched to a gene. CDR3 amino acids: CASRPSGRASNEQFF. The CDR3 DNA sequence: TGTGCCAGCAGACCGAGCGGGAGGGCCAGCAATGAGCAGTTCTTC.

CDR3 coding DNA: TGTGCCAGCAGCTCTCAAGGGACAGTGCTGTTTGAGACTGGGGCTTTCTTT. Translating it yields CASSSQGTVLFETGAFF. The V gene is TRBV28, the J gene TRBJ1-1; 7 bases map to TRBD1. The CDR3 loop spans 17 amino acids. In germline, CDR1 is MDHEN, CDR2 SYDVKM. The V and J ends lost 6 bases and 11 bases, in that order; junction bases with no gene match: 24.

The chain is built from TRBV29-1 and TRBJ1-2; D not resolved. In germline, CDR1 is SQVTM, CDR2 ANQGSEA. Deletions cut 7 bases from V and 5 bases from J, with 17 bases between. This CDR3 is built from 13 residues. The chain's CDR3 is CSATSGTGYGYTF. The CDR3 coding sequence is TGCAGCGCCACTTCGGGAACGGGGTATGGCTACACCTTC.

The rearrangement links TRBV12-3 or TRBV12-4 to TRBJ2-3, with 9 bases fitting TRBD2. Unmatched junction bases numbered 4, after V lost 6 bases and J lost 9 bases. The CDR3 spans 12 residues. The CDR3 spells CASSLLAGTQYF. The CDR3 coding sequence is TGTGCCAGCAGCCTGCTAGCGGGGACGCAGTATTTT.